A selection of T cell receptor beta chains follows, all from one sample in a study of shared clonotypes between healthy human individuals. The data were produced by immunoSEQ multiplex PCR, yet TCRdb's version contains in-frame clones alone and is incomplete. The sample holds about 2.1 million clones, around 93% seen once. Sequenced sample: naive CD8+ T cells from PBMCs. These receptor sequences come from a young man in good health. Some clones in this sample may be carry-over from other donors' samples. The CDR3 runs from the conserved cysteine through the conserved F or W. D genes are given only for firm matches.

v_gene	d_gene	j_gene	CDR3nt	CDR3aa
TRBV4-3	-	TRBJ1-1	TGCGCCAGCAGCCTCGAATGGGAGGGCACTGAAGCTTTCTTT	CASSLEWEGTEAFF
TRBV4-1	TRBD1	TRBJ2-4	TGCGCCAGCAGCCTCCGGGGACAGGGGGCCGGAAACATTCAGTACTTC	CASSLRGQGAGNIQYF
TRBV6-5	-	TRBJ2-7	TGTGCCAGCAGTTACCCAGAGGGGCTCCACGAGCAGTACTTC	CASSYPEGLHEQYF
TRBV10-3	-	TRBJ1-1	TGTGCCATCAAGACCGGGTTGAACACTGAAGCTTTCTTT	CAIKTGLNTEAFF
TRBV5-4	-	TRBJ2-7	TGTGCCAGCAGCTTGGAGCCCAACTACGAGCAGTACTTC	CASSLEPNYEQYF
TRBV25-1	-	TRBJ2-1	TGTGCCAGCAGTGAGGCTGCCTACAATGAGCAGTTCTTC	CASSEAAYNEQFF
TRBV30	-	TRBJ1-2	TGTGCCTGGAGTGTACAGGCCAGGAAACGTGGTGGCTACACCTTC	CAWSVQARKRGGYTF
TRBV5-1	-	TRBJ2-7	TGCGCCAGCAGCTCCGGACGGTCCTACGAGCAGTACTTC	CASSSGRSYEQYF
TRBV13	-	TRBJ1-4	TGTGCCAGCAGCTGGGGGAGGTCGGGTGAAAAACTGTTTTTT	CASSWGRSGEKLFF
TRBV5-6	TRBD2	TRBJ2-1	TGTGCCAGCAGCGGTGCCGACGGGAGGCCCTACAATGAGCAGTTCTTC	CASSGADGRPYNEQFF
TRBV10-3	-	TRBJ2-7	TGTGCCATCAAGTCCTCCGTCGAGCAGTACTTC	CAIKSSVEQYF
TRBV9	TRBD1	TRBJ2-7	TGTGCCAGCAGCTCCAACAGGGGGCGCCCCGGCGAGCAGTACTTC	CASSSNRGRPGEQYF
TRBV28	-	TRBJ2-7	TGTGCCAGCAGTACCCGGGACACCCCCTCCTACGAGCAGTACTTC	CASSTRDTPSYEQYF
TRBV7-9	TRBD2	TRBJ2-1	TGTGCCAGCAGCTTACTAGCGGGGACTGACAATGAGCAGTTCTTC	CASSLLAGTDNEQFF
TRBV5-1	TRBD1	TRBJ2-7	TGCGCCAGCAGCTTGGAGTGGAACAGGGGGATCTACGAGCAGTACTTC	CASSLEWNRGIYEQYF
TRBV7-9	-	TRBJ1-1	TGTGCCAGCAGCCATGAAAGTTCAAACACTGAAGCTTTCTTT	CASSHESSNTEAFF
TRBV4-2	-	TRBJ2-7	TGTGCCAGCAGCCAAGATTGGCCGTCACCCGAGCAGTACTTC	CASSQDWPSPEQYF
TRBV7-8	-	TRBJ2-1	TGTGCCAGCAGCTTAGGTCAAGGGGTAGCCTACAATGAGCAGTTCTTC	CASSLGQGVAYNEQFF
TRBV7-8	-	TRBJ2-7	TGTGCCAGCAGCTTAGGGGGTCAGCTTCCCTACGAGCAGTACTTC	CASSLGGQLPYEQYF
TRBV19	-	TRBJ1-1	TGTGCCAGTAGTATGGTTGGGGGGACGAACACTGAAGCTTTCTTT	CASSMVGGTNTEAFF
TRBV7-8	TRBD2	TRBJ2-1	TGTGCCAGCAGCTTAGATTTAGCGGGTACATACAATGAGCAGTTCTTC	CASSLDLAGTYNEQFF
TRBV10-3	-	TRBJ2-7	TGTGCCATCAGTGGTAGAGTTCCTGGAGGCTTC	CAISGRVPGGF
TRBV7-9	-	TRBJ1-1	TGTGCCAGCAGCTTCACCTGGGGGGACCATCCCCTGGAGGCTGAAGCTTTCTTT	CASSFTWGDHPLEAEAFF
TRBV7-9	-	TRBJ1-5	TGTGCCAGCAGCTTAGGTGATAATCAGCCCCAGCATTTT	CASSLGDNQPQHF
TRBV5-6	-	TRBJ1-2	TGTGCCAGCAGCCTAAAGACAGGTATCTACTATGGCTACACCTTC	CASSLKTGIYYGYTF
TRBV7-8	-	TRBJ2-1	TGTGCCAGCAGGACCGATATAAGCTCCTACAATGAGCAGTTCTTC	CASRTDISSYNEQFF
TRBV7-9	-	TRBJ2-1	TGTGCCAGCAGCTTGAGTTGGGGGGTCGACAATGAGCAGTTCTTC	CASSLSWGVDNEQFF
TRBV11-2	-	TRBJ1-2	TGTGCCAGCAGCGTGGGTCCTTACTATGGCTACACCTTC	CASSVGPYYGYTF